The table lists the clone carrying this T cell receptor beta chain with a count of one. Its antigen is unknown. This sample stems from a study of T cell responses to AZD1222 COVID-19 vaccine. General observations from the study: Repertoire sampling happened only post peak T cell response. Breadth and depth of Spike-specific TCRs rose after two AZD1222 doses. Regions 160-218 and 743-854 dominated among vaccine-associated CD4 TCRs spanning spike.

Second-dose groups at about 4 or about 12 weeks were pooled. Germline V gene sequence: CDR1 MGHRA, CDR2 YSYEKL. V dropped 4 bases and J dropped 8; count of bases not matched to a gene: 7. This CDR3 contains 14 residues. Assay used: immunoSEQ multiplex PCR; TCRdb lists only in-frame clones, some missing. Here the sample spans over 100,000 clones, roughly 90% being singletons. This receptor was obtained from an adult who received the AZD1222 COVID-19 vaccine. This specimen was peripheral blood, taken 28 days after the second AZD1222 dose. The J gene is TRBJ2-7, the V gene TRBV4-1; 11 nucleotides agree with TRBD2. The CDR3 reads CASSPLAGGPQQYF. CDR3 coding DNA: TGCGCCAGCAGCCCCCTAGCGGGGGGCCCCCAGCAGTACTTC.